Only a few counts were recorded for the clone carrying this TCR beta chain. Stated treatment: oral pan-JAK inhibitor, 5-10 mg twice daily. These data originate in a study of CD8+ T cells in alopecia areata. Once RNA had been extracted, it was reverse transcribed into cDNA to act as the sequencing template. Clones were read by immunoSEQ multiplex PCR, and TCRdb kept only the in-frame ones, dropping some. The sample has 160,000 or so clones; roughly 60% are singletons. The length of the CDR3 is 16 residues. Trimming cost V 9 bases and J 0 bases; bases outside gene matches: 6. Germline V gene data show CDR1 as LNHDA and CDR2 as SQIVND (reference sequence).

The sequence derives from a human donor with alopecia areata. This chain links TRBV19 with TRBJ2-6; 9 bases align to TRBD1. Specimen: CD4+ T cells sorted from blood, collected at approximately week 61, from a patient treated with tofacitinib. This CDR3 is CASTTGGSSGANVLTF. In DNA form, the CDR3 reads TGTGCCAGCACGACAGGGGGATCCTCTGGGGCCAACGTCCTGACTTTC.